A single sample gave rise to the 13 T cell receptor beta chains below, sequenced in a study of PD-L1 blockade in urothelial cancer. The time point denotes: pretreatment peripheral blood. Clones were read by immunoSEQ multiplex PCR, and TCRdb kept only the in-frame ones, dropping some. The sample lists 15,000 to 20,000 clones; roughly 90% were seen once. The sequencing used PBMCs, collected around atezolizumab (anti-PD-L1) treatment. The receptors originated from a man aged 70 or older with urothelial cancer.

This chain uses TRBV15 with TRBJ1-1; 10 bases agree with TRBD1. CDR1 is LNHNV, CDR2 YYDKDF, per germline (reference sequence). Germline trimming cut 5 bases from V and 6 bases from J; bases unmatched to any gene: 12. There are 16 residues in the CDR3. CDR3 nucleotide sequence: TGTGCCACCAGCGAAGGGACAGGGGCGCCCAGGTCTGAAGCTTTCTTT. This sequence encodes CATSEGTGAPRSEAFF. Full variable domain (remainder filled in from reference TRBV15 and TRBJ1-1): DAMVIQNPRYQVTQFGKPVTLSCSQTLNHNVMYWYQQKSSQAPKLLFHYYDKDFNNEADTPDNFQSRRPNTSFCFLDIRSPGLGDTAMYLCATSEGTGAPRSEAFFGQGTRLTVV.

This chain joins TRBV27 and TRBJ2-3; weak D call: TRBD1 (5 bases). CDR3 length: 16 residues. The germline V and J ends were trimmed by 3 bases and 5 bases, with 18 bases remaining between them. CDR1 is MNHEY and CDR2 is SMNVEV in the germline V gene (reference sequence). CDR3 sequence reads: CASSLSGPGPRDTQYF. Here the CDR3 DNA reads TGTGCCAGCAGTTTGTCCGGGCCAGGGCCGAGAGATACGCAGTATTTT.

The chain recombines TRBV4-1 with TRBJ1-3; TRBD1 matches 7 bases. This CDR3 is 16 amino acids long. Germline loops: CDR1 MGHRA, CDR2 YSYEKL. V shed 1 base and J 5 bases; nucleotides not matched to a gene: 8. CDR3 sequence (DNA): TGCGCCAGCAGCCAAGTTGCCAGGGGGATAAGAAACACCATATATTTT. Its protein product is CASSQVARGIRNTIYF.

The genes are TRBV2 and TRBJ2-7; 8 nucleotides align to TRBD1. The CDR3 is made up of 12 amino acids. The germline V gene encodes CDR1 SNHLY and CDR2 FYNNEI. V shed 6 bases and J 6 bases; nucleotides not matched to a gene: 4. This chain's CDR3 is CASRRQGSEQYF. CDR3 coding DNA: TGTGCCAGCAGAAGACAGGGGAGCGAGCAGTACTTC.

The chain has TRBV11-2 and TRBJ2-7; possible D gene TRBD2, 6 bases. The germline V and J ends were trimmed by 1 base and 3 bases, with 16 bases remaining between them. The CDR3 is made up of 16 amino acids. The germline V gene encodes CDR1 SGHAT and CDR2 FQNNGV. The CDR3 nucleotides are TGTGCCAGCAGCTTAGTTTCTAGCGCGGGGCACTACGAGCAGTACTTC. This translates into CASSLVSSAGHYEQYF.

V gene TRBV11-2 combines with J gene TRBJ1-2; maybe TRBD1 (6 bases). The CDR3 is 13 amino acids. Germline lookup yields CDR1 SGHAT and CDR2 FQNNGV. Trimming stripped 2 bases from V and 8 bases from J, with 12 bases between. In DNA, the CDR3 is TGTGCCAGCAGCTTAAACAGGGCTCGCGGCTACACCTTC. This encodes CASSLNRARGYTF. Full variable domain (missing parts from reference TRBV11-2 and TRBJ1-2): EAGVAQSPRYKIIEKRQSVAFWCNPISGHATLYWYQQILGQGPKLLIQFQNNGVVDDSQLPKDRFSAERLKGVDSTLKIQPAKLEDSAVYLCASSLNRARGYTFGSGTRLTVV.

The chain combines TRBV4-1 with TRBJ1-6; no definite D call. Trimming removed 5 bases at V and 5 bases at J, with 13 bases between. The CDR3 consists of 15 residues. Per germline, CDR1 MGHRA and CDR2 YSYEKL. The CDR3 protein is CASSKQRINNSPLHF. The CDR3 nucleotides read TGCGCCAGCAGCAAACAGAGAATTAATAATTCACCCCTCCACTTT.

The chain employs TRBV15 and TRBJ1-1; tentatively, D is TRBD1 (6 bases). This CDR3 is 14 amino acids long. Between the trimmed V and J ends, which lost 0 bases and 8 bases, there was a span of 13 bases. Germline CDR1 and CDR2: LNHNV and YYDKDF (reference sequence). This chain's CDR3 is CATSRDFGTPEAFF. The CDR3 DNA is TGTGCCACCAGCAGAGATTTTGGGACACCCGAAGCTTTCTTT. The complete variable domain, with remaining parts taken from reference TRBV15 and TRBJ1-1, reads DAMVIQNPRYQVTQFGKPVTLSCSQTLNHNVMYWYQQKSSQAPKLLFHYYDKDFNNEADTPDNFQSRRPNTSFCFLDIRSPGLGDTAMYLCATSRDFGTPEAFFGQGTRLTVV.

V gene TRBV5-1 combines with J gene TRBJ2-3; D unclear. This CDR3 contains 13 residues. V was pared by 1 base and J by 2 bases, with 5 bases between. The germline CDR1 and CDR2 sequences are SGHRS and YFSETQ. CDR3 sequence (DNA): TGCGCCAGCAGCTTGTGGGCCACAGATACGCAGTATTTT. Protein product: CASSLWATDTQYF.

J is TRBJ2-3 and V is TRBV4-1; 8 bases fit TRBD2. The trim removed 0 bases at V and 4 bases at J, leaving 6 bases unmatched. The CDR3 loop spans 16 amino acids. CDR1 and CDR2 from the germline V gene are MGHRA and YSYEKL. CDR3 coding DNA: TGCGCCAGCAGCCAAGATCGGGGGGGCGTTTCAGATACGCAGTATTTT. Its protein is CASSQDRGGVSDTQYF.

The genes are TRBV5-1 and TRBJ2-5; D is unresolved. V was pared by 0 bases and J by 1 base, with 10 bases between. In germline, CDR1 is SGHRS, CDR2 YFSETQ. This CDR3 is built from 15 residues. The CDR3, as DNA: TGCGCCAGCAGCTTGGTGTTTGGCGGCCAAGAGACCCAGTACTTC. It is translated as CASSLVFGGQETQYF.

The CDR3 nucleotides are TGTGCCAGCAGCCAAACTAGCACAGATACGCAGTATTTT. Amino acids: CASSQTSTDTQYF. V gene TRBV4-2 combines with J gene TRBJ2-3, with D uncertain. The CDR3 has 13 amino acids. V lost 2 bases and J lost 0, with 3 bases in between. Germline V gives CDR1 LGHNA, CDR2 YNFKEQ.

This clone was picked up one time. This chain uses TRBV7-9 with TRBJ2-5, with D hard to call. The CDR3 covers 14 residues. Trimming removed 0 bases from V and 1 base from J, with 6 bases in between. CDR1 SEHNR and CDR2 FQNEAQ come from the germline V gene (reference sequence). CDR3 nucleotides: TGTGCCAGCAGCTTAGCAACTACCCAAGAGACCCAGTACTTC. Translation gives CASSLATTQETQYF.